The 29 T cell receptor delta chains in this list originate from one sample, sequenced in a study of γδ T cells in repeated Plasmodium falciparum infection. TCRdb re-called the multiplex PCR reads via CATT. The table includes more than 70,000 delta-chain clones, over 0.75% detected once. Flow sorting of PBMC yielded separate Vgamma9/Vdelta2+ and Vdelta2-negative gammadelta T cell populations for bulk repertoire analysis. Sequenced material: gamma-delta T cells from blood. These receptors came from a pool of human donors (malaria-infected and uninfected, not separated).

This clone occurred a few times. This DNA translates differently at residue 3 from the TCRdb protein, which is that of a much larger clone; a read error is likely, and the protein shown is the DNA's own translation. The CDR3 nucleotides are TGTGCTCCTGGGGAAATTTCCCGCTACTGGGGAACAGAGAGGGACACCGATAAACTCATCTTT. Translation gives CAPGEISRYWGTERDTDKLIF. This chain links TRDV1 with TRDJ1; 7 bases fit TRDD3. Germline V CDR1 and CDR2: TSWWSYY, QGS. This CDR3 is 21 amino acids long.

This clone was counted between two and nine times. A far larger clone is a single base away, which makes a read error likely. At the DNA level, this CDR3 is encoded by other sequences in the same sample as well. The chain recombines TRDV2 with TRDJ1; tentatively, D is TRDD3 (5 bases). In germline, CDR1 is GEAIGNYY, CDR2 EKD. CDR3 size: 22 residues. Trimming took off 3 bases at V and 6 bases at J, with 40 bases between the two ends. CDR3 residues: CACDSLEGGPPFGTTALNKLIF. The CDR3 DNA reads TGTGCCTGTGACTCGCTAGAGGGGGGGCCCCCGTTCGGGACGACTGCTTTGAATAAACTCATCTTT.

Concerning this clone: The TCRdb protein comes from a much larger clone and disagrees with this DNA's translation at residue 19, likely due to a read error; the protein given here is derived from the DNA. Called V gene: TRDV2; the J gene was not called; TRDD3 is the table's D call, not checked against the DNA. The CDR3 has 21 residues. The germline V gene encodes CDR1 GEAIGNYY and CDR2 EKD. In DNA, the CDR3 is TGTGCCTGTGACACGGCCTTCCTACGGACTGGGGGTCCTAAATACACCGATAAACCCATCTTT. Amino acid sequence: CACDTAFLRTGGPKYTDKPIF.

This clone has more than one count but fewer than ten. For the CDR3, the DNA is TGTGCCTGTGACGCGGAGACTTCCCGCTGGCTGGGGGATCCTCACACCGATAAACTCATCTTT. This sequence encodes CACDAETSRWLGDPHTDKLIF. This rearrangement joins TRDV2 to TRDJ1, with TRDD3 matching 9 bases. TCRdb gives no J gene; it was assigned here by matching the DNA to germline. V was clipped by 3 bases and J by 0 bases; unmatched bases: 22. CDR1 is GEAIGNYY and CDR2 is EKD in the germline V gene. This CDR3 is built from 21 residues.

In the case of this clone: The protein held in TCRdb is that of a much larger clone and does not match this DNA's translation at residue 14, likely because of a read error; the protein shown is translated from the DNA. The gene calls are TRDV2 and TRDJ1, with TRDD3 matching over 13 bases. Matching the DNA to germline supplied the J gene, which TCRdb does not give. The V gene's germline CDR1 is GEAIGNYY and CDR2 EKD. CDR3 length: 18 residues. CDR3 bases: TGTGCCTGTGACACAGTACTGGGGGATACGTCCGTCACCGGTAAACTCATCTTT. It yields the protein CACDTVLGDTSVTGKLIF.

As concerns this clone: The TCRdb protein, from a much larger clone, departs from this DNA's translation at residue 8, likely by read error; the protein shown derives from the DNA. V is TRDV1 and J is TRDJ1; the D gene is possibly TRDD3 (5 bases). Germline assignment: CDR1 TSWWSYY and CDR2 QGS. The CDR3 totals 21 residues. V dropped 1 base and J dropped 2 bases, with 29 bases sitting between them. The CDR3 region has the DNA TGTGCTCTTGGGGAACGTCCCCGGAAGCGGGATTATGCCCTTTCTACCGATAAACTCATCTTT. It codes for CALGERPRKRDYALSTDKLIF.

This clone turned up a few times. TCRdb shows a much larger clone's protein in place of this DNA's translation, and the two differ at residue 6, likely through a read error; the protein shown is translated from the DNA. The V gene corresponds to TRDV1; no J gene was called; the table names TRDD3, a call not compared with the DNA. The length of the CDR3 is 14 residues. Germline V gene data show CDR1 as TSWWSYY and CDR2 as QGS. The CDR3 bases are TGTGCTCTTGGGGAATCAATTAGGTCCGATAACCTCATCTTT. Amino acids: CALGESIRSDNLIF.

This clone has more than one count but fewer than ten. TCRdb's entry gives the protein of a much larger clone, which mismatches this DNA's translation at residue 8, likely from a read error; the protein reported here is translated from the DNA. The chain carries TRDV1 and TRDJ1; 10 bases line up with TRDD3. TCRdb does not report a J gene; here it was assigned by matching the DNA to germline references. Germline lookup yields CDR1 TSWWSYY and CDR2 QGS. J lost 0 bases, V lost 1 base, and 20 bases had no gene match. The CDR3 is made up of 22 amino acids. The CDR3 region is CALGERRSTGGFYLLYTDKLIF. CDR3 nucleotide sequence: TGTGCTCTTGGGGAACGGCGTAGTACTGGGGGATTCTACCTTCTTTACACCGATAAACTCATCTTT.

A few counts support this clone. The likely explanation is a read error, given a far larger clone one base away. The same CDR3 arises from other DNA sequences in this sample as well. The chain carries TRDV1 and TRDJ1; a weak D match, TRDD2 (5 bases). The CDR3 consists of 15 residues. Trimming removed 3 bases from V and 0 bases from J, with 11 bases in between. CDR1 is TSWWSYY, CDR2 QGS, per germline. The CDR3 DNA reads as TGTGCTCTTGGGGAGTTCCTTGCATACACCGATAAACTCATCTTT. Translation gives CALGEFLAYTDKLIF.

On this clone: The protein TCRdb lists belongs to a much larger clone and differs from this DNA's translation at residue 17, which points to a read error; the protein shown is made from the DNA. The gene calls are TRDV1 and TRDJ1; 12 nucleotides match TRDD3. This CDR3 region has 19 residues. CDR1 TSWWSYY and CDR2 QGS come from the germline V gene. The chain's CDR3 is CALGDPSLGDTQGTDKHIF. The CDR3 DNA sequence: TGTGCTCTTGGGGACCCTTCACTGGGGGATACTCAAGGGACCGATAAACACATCTTT.

Concerning this clone itself: TCRdb's listed protein matches a much larger clone and diverges from this DNA's translation at residue 5, likely through a read error; the protein shown comes from the DNA. The chain recombines TRDV1 with TRDJ1, with TRDD2 matching 7 bases. Germline V gene data show CDR1 as TSWWSYY and CDR2 as QGS. After removal of 3 bases from V and 0 bases from J, the junction contained 25 bases not matched to a gene. The length of the CDR3 is 22 residues. This CDR3 is CALGDLIPTAGTPSKYTDKLIF. DNA for the CDR3: TGTGCTCTTGGGGATCTTATTCCTACGGCTGGGACACCGTCGAAGTACACCGATAAACTCATCTTT.

Ten or more counts support this clone. The amino acid sequence in TCRdb belongs to a much larger clone and departs from this DNA's translation at residue 14, likely a sequencing read error; the sequence shown is translated from the DNA. The genes are TRDV1 and TRDJ1; 9 bases are a match to TRDD3. CDR3 length equals 18 residues. From germline, CDR1 is TSWWSYY and CDR2 QGS. V was pared by 0 bases and J by 9 bases, with 17 bases of the junction left unmatched. DNA of the CDR3: TGTGCTCTTGGGGAACTATCCGGGGGGATACTCCCAGTGCGCGAACTCATCTTT. Its translation: CALGELSGGILPVRELIF.

This clone came up a few times. The TCRdb protein, from a much larger clone, departs from this DNA's translation at residue 14, likely by read error; the protein shown derives from the DNA. V gene TRDV2 combines with J gene TRDJ1; TRDD3 aligns across 10 bases. The CDR3 has 20 residues. V dropped 4 bases and J dropped 1; count of bases not matched to a gene: 20. From germline, CDR1 is GEAIGNYY and CDR2 EKD. The CDR3 DNA reads as TGTGCCTGTGATCACACCCGCCAGAAACTGGGGGATCGGTGCACCGATAAACTCATCTTT. Translated, it gives CACDHTRQKLGDRCTDKLIF.

As regards this clone: This DNA translates differently at residue 4 from the TCRdb protein, which is that of a much larger clone; a read error is likely, and the protein shown is the DNA's own translation. Written as DNA, the CDR3 is TGTGCCTGTGGCACCCCGCGGGGGGGTCCCGGTCCCACCGATAAACTCATCTTT. This encodes CACGTPRGGPGPTDKLIF. This chain links TRDV2 with TRDJ1; a possible D gene is TRDD3 (5 bases). The J gene is absent in TCRdb and was assigned here via DNA matching to germline. CDR1 is GEAIGNYY, CDR2 EKD, per germline. The CDR3 sequence is 18 residues long.

Turning to this clone: Translating this DNA gives a protein that differs at residue 3 from the TCRdb one, which belongs to a much larger clone; a read error is likely, and the protein shown is this translation. The CDR3 DNA reads TGTGCCTATGACCCTGGAGGTTTTGCGCCAGGGGAAACTTTTGGCGATAAACTCATCTTT. It encodes CAYDPGGFAPGETFGDKLIF. The V gene is TRDV2, the J gene TRDJ1, with D tentatively TRDD3 (5 bases). In the absence of a J gene in TCRdb, the DNA was matched to germline to assign it here. Germline lookup yields CDR1 GEAIGNYY and CDR2 EKD. This CDR3 comprises 20 residues.

The V call is TRDV2, the J call TRDJ1, with TRDD3 matching 9 bases. V dropped 0 bases and J dropped 14; count of bases not matched to a gene: 21. Germline-derived CDR1 and CDR2 are GEAIGNYY and EKD. The CDR3 is made up of 17 amino acids. CDR3 coding DNA: TGTGCCTGTGACACCGTAGGGCTTGGGGGATATAAAGATAAACGAATCTTT. Residues: CACDTVGLGGYKDKRIF.

About this clone: This likely reflects a read error, since a far larger clone is one base away. The sample has other DNA sequences that encode this CDR3 too. The chain carries TRDV2 and TRDJ1; the match to TRDD3 covers 13 bases. The J gene, not given by TCRdb, was assigned here from a germline match of the nucleotide sequence. The CDR3 is 21 residues long. The germline gives CDR1 GEAIGNYY, CDR2 EKD. The V segment lost 7 bases and the J segment 0 bases; nucleotides outside the gene matches: 22. The CDR3 here is CACHPFLRYWGIRRYTDKLIF. The DNA of the CDR3 is TGTGCCTGCCACCCTTTCCTACGCTACTGGGGGATACGGAGGTACACCGATAAACTCATCTTT.

This clone is labeled medium-sized (0.01 to 0.1%). The sample contains more than one DNA sequence encoding this CDR3. The chain is built from TRDV1 and TRDJ1, with TRDD2 as a possible D gene (5 bases). V was cut by 3 bases and J by 0 bases, with 32 bases left in between. This CDR3 comprises 22 residues. CDR1 and CDR2 from the germline V gene are TSWWSYY and QGS. CDR3 coding DNA: TGTGCTCTTGGGGATGCTCTTCCCGCGAAAAATCGGTACCCCCAGTACACCGATAAACTCATCTTT. Its translation: CALGDALPAKNRYPQYTDKLIF.

Regarding this clone: TCRdb records a much larger clone's protein for this DNA, with a difference at residue 16 that likely arises from a read error; the protein given is the translation of the DNA. The gene calls are TRDV1 and TRDJ1; 7 bases match TRDD3. CDR3 length: 18 residues. The germline gives CDR1 TSWWSYY, CDR2 QGS. CDR3 DNA: TGTGCTCTTGGGGAACGTCGCCTGGGGGCTCCCAAGTCCGATAAACACATCTTT. Encoded protein: CALGERRLGAPKSDKHIF.

Concerning this clone itself: TCRdb's listed protein matches a much larger clone and diverges from this DNA's translation at residue 12, likely through a read error; the protein shown comes from the DNA. V usage is TRDV1 and J usage is TRDJ1, with 7 nucleotides matching TRDD3. The J gene was not available in TCRdb and was assigned here by matching the DNA to germline segments. V was clipped by 9 bases and J by 0 bases; unmatched bases: 19. The CDR3 is 18 amino acids. The V gene's germline CDR1 is TSWWSYY and CDR2 QGS. CDR3 DNA: TGTGCTCTGACACAAGAGGGAAGACTGGGGCCGCACACCGATAAACTCATCTTT. This sequence encodes CALTQEGRLGPHTDKLIF.

In regard to this clone: A read error likely explains why the TCRdb protein, taken from a much larger clone, differs from this DNA's translation at residue 13; the protein shown is translated from the DNA. The chain uses TRDV1 and TRDJ1, with TRDD3 matching over 10 bases. TCRdb offers no J gene call, so here the DNA was matched to germline to obtain one. CDR3 length equals 22 residues. Germline lookup yields CDR1 TSWWSYY and CDR2 QGS. J was trimmed by 2 bases and V by 7 bases; bases with no gene match: 28. CDR3 coding DNA: TGTGCTCTTGCCGCCCCTTTCCTACGTCAGCCCGTACCGGGGGATACGACCGATAAACTCATCTTT. Its protein product is CALAAPFLRQPVPGDTTDKLIF.

Turning to this clone: TCRdb's listed protein matches a much larger clone and diverges from this DNA's translation at residue 3, likely through a read error; the protein shown comes from the DNA. The chain uses TRDV1 and TRDJ1; TRDD3 matches at 13 bases. TCRdb records no J gene; here it was assigned by comparing the DNA to germline. This CDR3 region has 25 residues. The germline gives CDR1 TSWWSYY, CDR2 QGS. CDR3 nucleotide sequence: TGTGCTCCTGGGGAACTTTGGTCTTCCTACGTAGGGCAGGCGTACTGGGGGATACGGACCGATAAACTCATCTTT. Encoded protein: CAPGELWSSYVGQAYWGIRTDKLIF.

This clone has more than one count but fewer than ten. TCRdb shows a much larger clone's protein in place of this DNA's translation, and the two differ at residue 7, likely through a read error; the protein shown is translated from the DNA. The chain carries TRDV1 and TRDJ1, with D unclear. Since TCRdb gives no J gene, matching the DNA to germline was used here to assign it. The CDR3 totals 15 residues. Germline-derived CDR1 and CDR2 are TSWWSYY and QGS. V lost 4 bases to trimming and J lost 0 bases, with 12 bases between them. CDR3 sequence (DNA): TGTGCTCTTGGGGGGAGCAGAGGGAACACCGATAAACTCATCTTT. Its protein product is CALGGSRGNTDKLIF.

This clone was seen ten or more times. The rearrangement uses TRDV1 and TRDJ1; weak D call: TRDD3 (6 bases). The V end was cut by 0 bases, the J end by 7 bases, with 36 bases between. Germline CDR1 TSWWSYY, CDR2 QGS. This CDR3 has 22 residues. The CDR3 DNA is TGTGCTCTTGGGGAACTCGGACAAGCGCTGGGGACGGTAAGATCCCTGCGACTTAAACTCATCTTT. Translating it yields CALGELGQALGTVRSLRLKLIF.

As concerns this clone: One base separates it from a far larger clone, so it is likely a read error. At the DNA level, this CDR3 is encoded by other sequences in the same sample as well. V and J are TRDV2 and TRDJ3, with TRDD3 identical over 10 bases. TCRdb offers no J gene call, so here the DNA was matched to germline to obtain one. CDR1 GEAIGNYY and CDR2 EKD come from the germline V gene. The CDR3 totals 24 residues. In DNA, the CDR3 is TGCGCCTGTGACACCTTCGCGAAAGACGACTCTTACTGGGGGATTTCCTGGGACACCCGACAGATGTTTTTC. Translation: CACDTFAKDDSYWGISWDTRQMFF.

As for this clone: TCRdb's protein, taken from a much larger clone, differs from this DNA's translation at residue 6, likely owing to a read error; the protein displayed comes from the DNA. This chain connects TRDV2 to TRDJ1; TRDD3 matches 10 bases. Since TCRdb gives no J gene, matching the DNA to germline was used here to assign it. Germline trimming cut 0 bases from V and 5 bases from J; bases unmatched to any gene: 8. Germline CDR1 reads GEAIGNYY; CDR2 reads EKD. CDR3 length: 16 amino acids. CDR3 loop: CACDTFSLGDKDKLIF. CDR3 nucleotide sequence: TGTGCCTGTGACACCTTTTCGCTGGGGGATAAAGATAAACTCATCTTT.

This clone appeared many times. The chain uses TRDV2 and TRDJ1; tentatively, D is TRDD2 (6 bases). The CDR3 contains 27 residues. V lost 0 bases and J lost 3, with 49 bases in between. Germline loops: CDR1 GEAIGNYY, CDR2 EKD. The CDR3 bases are TGTGCCTGTGACACCCCCCTTTCCGTCCCTGGGAGAGCTGCGACCTCCGTTCCGTCCTACAGACCCGATAAACTCATCTTT. As protein: CACDTPLSVPGRAATSVPSYRPDKLIF.

This clone was found a few times. Translating this DNA gives a protein that differs at residue 22 from the TCRdb one, which belongs to a much larger clone; a read error is likely, and the protein shown is this translation. The rearrangement uses TRDV1 and TRDJ1; 7 nucleotides line up with TRDD2. The germline V gene encodes CDR1 TSWWSYY and CDR2 QGS. The CDR3 covers 25 residues. The CDR3 coding sequence is TGTGCTCTTGGGGAACAACCTGTACTAACTTTCCTACACGTACTGGTTGATTGGTACACCGATGAACTCATCTTT. The encoded protein is CALGEQPVLTFLHVLVDWYTDELIF.

V is TRDV1 and J is TRDJ1; TRDD3 aligns across 11 bases. TCRdb gives no J gene; it was assigned here by matching the DNA to germline. Germline-derived CDR1 and CDR2 are TSWWSYY and QGS. The CDR3 has 21 residues. Trimming at V came to 5 bases and at J to 0 bases, leaving 20 bases not matched to a gene. CDR3 residues: CALGFYESGGYLVEYTDKLIF. The CDR3 region has the DNA TGTGCTCTTGGGTTCTACGAATCTGGGGGATACCTCGTTGAGTACACCGATAAACTCATCTTT.